The rows below give T cell receptor beta chains drawn from one sample of a study of multiple sclerosis patients with progressive multifocal leukoencephalopathy. Data came from immunoSEQ multiplex PCR; TCRdb stores just in-frame clones and leaves some out. This table holds roughly 30,000 clones, around 90% found once. The sequencing here drew on PBMCs, taken from a patient treated with natalizumab. The origin of the receptors is a woman aged 40 to 50 with progressive multifocal leukoencephalopathy. CDR3s include the opening cysteine and the closing phenylalanine or tryptophan. D genes are given only for firm matches. Expanded clones are given a class, and other clones once, few, many or no size at all.

TRBV6-5	.	.	TRBJ1-4	TGTGCCAGCAGTTCCCTCCCCGACTCGGGTGAAAAACTGTTTTTT	CASSSLPDSGEKLFF
TRBV5-1	.	.	TRBJ2-1	TGCGCCAGCAGCCCAGCTCCCAACCTATCCTACAATGAGCAGTTCTTC	CASSPAPNLSYNEQFF
TRBV2	.	TRBD1	TRBJ1-5	TGTGCCAGCAGTGAACAGGGACAGGGGATTCAGCCCCAGCATTTT	CASSEQGQGIQPQHF
TRBV5-1	few	.	TRBJ2-2	TGCGCCAGCAGCTTGGGTACGGGGAATCGGGTAAACACCGGGGAGCTGTTTTTT	CASSLGTGNRVNTGELFF
TRBV7-2	.	TRBD2	TRBJ2-7	TGTGCCAGCAGCTTAGCTCCCGCGGGAGGGTTCTACGAGCAGTACTTC	CASSLAPAGGFYEQYF
TRBV19	.	.	TRBJ1-5	TGTGCCAGCACACCTCTTACAGGTCGCGATCAGCCCCAGCATTTT	CASTPLTGRDQPQHF
TRBV30	.	.	TRBJ2-2	TGTGCCTGGAAACCGGGCCTCCCCCTTGGGGAGCTGTTTTTT	CAWKPGLPLGELFF
TRBV4-3	.	.	TRBJ1-6	TGCGCCAGCAGCCAAGACATTTCTTCACCCCTCCACTTT	CASSQDISSPLHF
TRBV4-3	.	TRBD2	TRBJ2-7	TGCGCCAGCAGTATCCTAGCGGGAGGCAGCTCCTACGAGCAGTACTTC	CASSILAGGSSYEQYF
TRBV25-1	.	.	TRBJ1-5	TGTGCCAGCAGTAATAAGGCGGGAAGCAATCAGCCCCAGCATTTT	CASSNKAGSNQPQHF
TRBV7-2	.	.	TRBJ1-1	TGTGCCAGCAGCCTAGGGACGGTGGAAGCTTTCTTT	CASSLGTVEAFF
TRBV28	.	.	TRBJ1-2	TGTGCCAGCAGTTTATCTCAGTTCCTTAACTATGGCTACACCTTC	CASSLSQFLNYGYTF
TRBV15	.	.	TRBJ2-7	TGTGCCACCAGCAGAGGCGGACACCAACCCTACGAGCAGTACTTC	CATSRGGHQPYEQYF
TRBV4-1	.	.	TRBJ1-1	TGCGCCAGCAGCCGGCACGGGGAGTGGAGCCAGAACACTGAAGCTTTCTTT	CASSRHGEWSQNTEAFF
TRBV4-2	.	.	TRBJ1-1	TGTGCCAGCAGCCAAGATTCATCGACCAGCGGAGCTTTCTTT	CASSQDSSTSGAFF
TRBV19	.	.	TRBJ1-5	TGTGCCAGTAGCTGGGGACCCCGTAGCAATCAGCCCCAGCATTTT	CASSWGPRSNQPQHF
TRBV4-2	once	.	TRBJ2-7	TGTGCCAGCAGCCAAACTACAGGGAACCACTACGAGCAGTACTTC	CASSQTTGNHYEQYF
TRBV19	once	TRBD2	TRBJ2-2	TGTGCCAGTAGTATTGAGGGGAGGGCCGGGGAGCTGTTTTTT	CASSIEGRAGELFF
TRBV11-3	.	TRBD2	TRBJ2-1	TGTGCCAGCAGCAAACCTAGCGGGAGGCCCAATGAGCAGTTCTTC	CASSKPSGRPNEQFF
TRBV6-1	once	TRBD1	TRBJ1-1	TGTGCCAGCAGTGTGCGACAGGGACCGACACTAGGAGCTTTCTTT	CASSVRQGPTLGAFF
TRBV9	.	TRBD2	TRBJ2-1	TGTGCCAGCAGCCCTGGGGGGGCGGGAGGACTCCCTAATGAGCAGTTCTTC	CASSPGGAGGLPNEQFF
TRBV7-6	.	TRBD1	TRBJ1-4	TGTGCCAGCAGCTTATCGACAGGGACTAATGAAAAACTGTTTTTT	CASSLSTGTNEKLFF
TRBV14	.	.	TRBJ2-2	TGTGCCAGCAGCCCAGGACACAGTACGAACACCGGGGAGCTGTTTTTT	CASSPGHSTNTGELFF